This record covers a single T cell receptor (beta chain). Its antigen remains unknown. This CDR3 spans 11 amino acids. Germline values: CDR1 MDHEN, CDR2 SYDVKM. Trimming removed 2 bases at V and 9 bases at J, with 5 bases between. The sample originates from a study of OX40 agonist ivuxolimab in advanced cancers. In the study overall: Ivuxolimab, an agonistic anti-OX40 (CD134) antibody, was given to patients. Points from the study as a whole: Low normalized T-cell clonal expansion was additionally recorded for some nonresponders.

TCRdb's copy holds only in-frame clones and misses some; the assay was immunoSEQ multiplex PCR. The sample comprises roughly 65,000 clones, roughly nine tenths of which are singletons, and around 0.31% rests with the top ten. This receptor was taken from an adult with an advanced solid tumor such as melanoma, head and neck, liver or kidney cancer. The sequencing used CD4+ or CD8+ T cells sorted from blood, collected in a trial of the OX40 agonist ivuxolimab. The J gene is TRBJ2-1, the V gene TRBV28; D is undetermined. This CDR3 reads CASSLGSEQFF. For the CDR3, the DNA is TGTGCCAGCAGTTTAGGTAGTGAGCAGTTCTTC.